The TCR beta chain described here comes from a study of blood T cell repertoires in COVID-19. The overall study: Samples representing acute and convalescent COVID-19 were sourced from the United States, Italy and Spain. PBMCs, B-cell-depleted T cells, or T cells provided the cDNA or gDNA that made up the material.

In the authors' workflow: Cell counts per sample came from amplifying reference gene primers. Here immunoSEQ multiplex PCR was the method, and the copy in TCRdb shows in-frame clones only, minus some. That table is the source of V, J and clone size, and D and trimming were worked out from the DNA. The table lists some 400,000 clones, about four fifths of them singletons. The sequence came from a human donor with acute or convalescent COVID-19. The donor label of this sample is uncertain. Material for sequencing was peripheral blood.

The chain's CDR3 is CASTQGSEQYF. DNA for the CDR3: TGTGCCAGCACTCAGGGGAGCGAGCAGTACTTC. The chain recombines TRBV27 with TRBJ2-7; D is possibly TRBD1 (6 bases). Germline lookup yields CDR1 MNHEY and CDR2 SMNVEV (reference sequence). V lost 7 bases and J 6 bases, leaving 10 bases between the germline ends. This CDR3 has 11 amino acids.